This T cell receptor (beta chain) was retrieved from a study of blood T cell repertoires in COVID-19. Study information: Samples taken during acute and convalescent COVID-19 were collected in the United States, Italy and Spain. The analysed material was cDNA or gDNA that came from T cells, B-cell-depleted T cells, or PBMCs.

In the authors' workflow: Scientists estimated how many nucleated cells there were by amplifying reference gene primers. TCRdb's copy holds only in-frame clones and misses some; the assay was immunoSEQ multiplex PCR. The D gene and trimming were derived from the DNA, and the V and J assignments and clone size from that table. The table records under 300,000 clones, about four fifths of them present only once. Germline CDR1 reads GTSNPN; CDR2 reads SVGIG (reference sequence). The V and J ends lost 2 bases and 7 bases, in that order; junction bases with no gene match: 5. This CDR3 contains 13 residues.

The source material was peripheral blood. The chain has TRBV30 and TRBJ2-1; the match to TRBD2 covers 7 bases. This clonotype was sampled from a man in his forties or fifties with acute or convalescent COVID-19. The CDR3 DNA sequence: TGTGCCTGGAGTTTAGGGAGGGCGAATGAGCAGTTCTTC. Translating it yields CAWSLGRANEQFF. The whole variable domain, filled in from reference TRBV30 and TRBJ2-1, reads SQTIHQWPATLVQPVGSPLSLECTVEGTSNPNLYWYRQAAGRGLQLLFYSVGIGQISSEVPQNLSASRPQDRQFILSSKKLLLSDSGFYLCAWSLGRANEQFFGPGTRLTVL.